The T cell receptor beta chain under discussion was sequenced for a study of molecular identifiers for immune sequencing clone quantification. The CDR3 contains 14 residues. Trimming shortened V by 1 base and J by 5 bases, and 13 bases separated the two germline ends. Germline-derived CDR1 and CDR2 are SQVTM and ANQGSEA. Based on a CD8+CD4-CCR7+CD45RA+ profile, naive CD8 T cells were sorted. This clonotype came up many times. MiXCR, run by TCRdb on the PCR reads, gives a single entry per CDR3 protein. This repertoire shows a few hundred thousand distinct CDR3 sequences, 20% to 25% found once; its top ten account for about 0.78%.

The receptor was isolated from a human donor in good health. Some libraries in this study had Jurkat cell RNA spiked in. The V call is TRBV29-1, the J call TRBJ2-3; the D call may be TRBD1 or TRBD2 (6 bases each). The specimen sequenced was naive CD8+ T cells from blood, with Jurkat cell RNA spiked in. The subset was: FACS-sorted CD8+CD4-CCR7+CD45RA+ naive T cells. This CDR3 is CSVEGTGTLDTQYF. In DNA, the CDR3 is TGCAGCGTTGAAGGTACAGGGACTTTAGATACGCAGTATTTT.